A selection of T cell receptor beta chains follows, all from one sample in a study of T cell repertoires in cytomegalovirus infection. TCRdb recomputed calls from the reads with MiXCR, one row per CDR3 protein. The sample carries hundreds of thousands of distinct CDR3 sequences, about a third recorded once. Sequencing was carried out using PBMCs. The receptors were sampled from a human donor in good health (CMV status not recorded). Some clones in this sample may be carry-over from other donors' samples. Both conserved end residues are part of each CDR3. A D gene is named only where the DNA matches it firmly. Only part of the rows carry a size: once, few, many, or a class if the clone is expanded.

d_gene	v_gene	j_gene	abundance	CDR3nt	CDR3aa
NA	TRBV20-1	TRBJ1-1	NA	TGCAGTGCTAGTGGGGGGGGGAAGACTGAAGCTTTCTTT	CSASGGGKTEAFF
NA	TRBV7-6	TRBJ2-1	NA	TGTGCCAGCAGCTTAGGAACGGGTCCACCCTACAATGAGCAGTTCTTC	CASSLGTGPPYNEQFF
NA	TRBV7-2	TRBJ1-1	many	TGTGCCAGCAGCCCCCACCGCCTCGGCTCTGAAGCTTTCTTT	CASSPHRLGSEAFF
NA	TRBV5-6	TRBJ1-1	NA	TGTGCCAGCAGCCTAAATACACGTGAAGCTTTCTTT	CASSLNTREAFF
NA	TRBV6-5	TRBJ1-5	few	TGTGCCAGCAGTTACTCGGGGGGGAACGGACAGCCCCAGCATTTT	CASSYSGGNGQPQHF
NA	TRBV29-1	TRBJ1-5	few	TGCAGCGTTTCTTGGAGGGCTGATCAGCCCCAGCATTTT	CSVSWRADQPQHF
NA	TRBV7-9	TRBJ2-2	many	TGTGCCAGCAGCTCCCCGGAGAGGAACACCGGGGAGCTGTTTTTT	CASSSPERNTGELFF
NA	TRBV28	TRBJ2-4	NA	TGTGCCAGCAGTTTACCCGGGGGCGCGATCGCCAAAAACATTCAGTACTTC	CASSLPGGAIAKNIQYF
NA	TRBV7-9	TRBJ2-4	many	TGTGCCAGCAGCTTAGATCTCGGTGACAAAAACATTCAGTACTTC	CASSLDLGDKNIQYF
TRBD1	TRBV20-1	TRBJ1-6	few	TGCAGTGTAATCGGGACAGGGGCCTATAATTCACCCCTCCACTTT	CSVIGTGAYNSPLHF
NA	TRBV7-8	TRBJ1-2	many	TGTGCCAGCAGCGGAATCCAGGAGGAACCACATGGCTACACCTTC	CASSGIQEEPHGYTF
TRBD2	TRBV7-6	TRBJ2-1	many	TGTGCCAGCAGCGAGAGCGGGGGGGCAGATGAGCAGTTCTTC	CASSESGGADEQFF
TRBD1	TRBV19	TRBJ2-7	few	TGTGCCAGTAGTATCGTGGGACAGGGATACTACGAGCAGTACTTC	CASSIVGQGYYEQYF
NA	TRBV20-1	TRBJ2-3	NA	TGCAGTGCTTCTGGGACTCCGCTAGATACGCAGTATTTT	CSASGTPLDTQYF
NA	TRBV28	TRBJ2-7	NA	TGTGCCAGCAGGGACATAGGAGGCGAGCAGTACTTC	CASRDIGGEQYF
NA	TRBV7-9	TRBJ1-3	many	TGTGCCAGCAGCCGTTCGACAGGCTGGACTGGAAACACCATATATTTT	CASSRSTGWTGNTIYF
NA	TRBV9	TRBJ1-4	NA	TGTGCCAGCAGCGTAGATAGGGGCAATGAAAAACTGTTTTTT	CASSVDRGNEKLFF
NA	TRBV7-9	TRBJ1-2	few	TGTGCCAGCAGCTTCTCCGACTCCCCGTCCAGCTTC	CASSFSDSPSSF
TRBD2	TRBV28	TRBJ2-7	NA	TGTGCCAGCTGGGGCAGACTAGCCTACGAGCCGTACTTC	CASWGRLAYEPYF
NA	TRBV14	TRBJ1-2	NA	TGTGCCAGCAGCCAAGATCGATTGGCGGGGGGCGCCCGGGGCTACACCTTC	CASSQDRLAGGARGYTF
TRBD1	TRBV6-5	TRBJ1-3	NA	TGTGCCAGCAGTACAGGGGTGTTTCGAAACACCATATATTTT	CASSTGVFRNTIYF
NA	TRBV12-3/TRBV12-4	TRBJ1-2	few	TGTGCCAGCAGTTATGACAGCTATGGCTACACCTTC	CASSYDSYGYTF
NA	TRBV7-9	TRBJ1-5	many	TGTGCCAGCAGCTATCAGCCCCAGCATTTT	CASSYQPQHF
NA	TRBV2	TRBJ2-2	NA	TGTGCCAGCGCAGACCCCGGGGAGCTGTTTTTT	CASADPGELFF
NA	TRBV19	TRBJ1-5	few	TGTGCCAGTAGTATAACCCACACTAGCAATCAGCCCCAGCATTTT	CASSITHTSNQPQHF
NA	TRBV4-2	TRBJ1-1	few	TGTGCCAGCAGCCAAGCCGTGGGGGATGAAGCTTTCTTT	CASSQAVGDEAFF
NA	TRBV27	TRBJ1-4	NA	TGTGCCAGCAGCCCGGGACGGCCAACTAATGAAAAACTGTTTTTT	CASSPGRPTNEKLFF
NA	TRBV5-4	TRBJ1-2	few	TGTGCCAGCAGCTTGGGGATGACAGGAGGAGATGGCTACACCTTC	CASSLGMTGGDGYTF
TRBD2	TRBV11-3	TRBJ2-6	few	TGTGCCAGCAGCTCTAGCGGGAGATATCCTGGGGCCAACGTCCTGACTTTC	CASSSSGRYPGANVLTF
TRBD1	TRBV28	TRBJ2-7	NA	TGTGCCAGCAGAGAGGACAGGGCCGAGCAGTACTTC	CASREDRAEQYF
TRBD1	TRBV7-9	TRBJ2-3	few	TGTGCCAGCAGCTTTTTTGGACAGGGGATCAACACAGATACGCAGTATTTT	CASSFFGQGINTDTQYF
NA	TRBV2	TRBJ2-2	NA	TGTGCCAGCAGTGTCAAGGGGTCCGGGGAGCTGTTTTTT	CASSVKGSGELFF
NA	TRBV6-6	TRBJ2-1	few	TGTGCCAGCAGTTACGATTTGGTAGTAGGGGCGAATGAGCAGTTCTTC	CASSYDLVVGANEQFF
NA	TRBV6-1	TRBJ1-5	many	TGTGCCAGCAGTGAAGGCAGCTATAGCAATCAGCCCCAGCATTTT	CASSEGSYSNQPQHF
NA	TRBV10-3	TRBJ2-7	NA	TGTGCCATCAGCCCGCAGGACTCCTACGAGCAGTACTTC	CAISPQDSYEQYF
NA	TRBV20-1	TRBJ1-1	NA	TGCAGTGTCCGGGGAGGGAACACTGAAGCTTTCTTT	CSVRGGNTEAFF
TRBD1	TRBV6-7	TRBJ1-5	few	TGTGCCAGCAGTAGCAAGGGGGCGCGGGGCAATCAGCCCCAGCATTTT	CASSSKGARGNQPQHF
NA	TRBV15	TRBJ1-2	few	TGTGCCACCACCGACTCGACAGAGACATACGATAACTATGGCTACACCTTC	CATTDSTETYDNYGYTF
TRBD2	TRBV11-1	TRBJ2-7	NA	TGTGCCAGCGGATTTGATAGCGGGGGCTACGAGCAGTACTTC	CASGFDSGGYEQYF
NA	TRBV6-5	TRBJ1-2	NA	TGTGCCAGCAGTATAGCGAACTATGGCTACACCTTC	CASSIANYGYTF
NA	TRBV27	TRBJ2-2	few	TGTGCCAGCAGTCCCCGCGGGCTTAACACCGGGGAGCTGTTTTTT	CASSPRGLNTGELFF
NA	TRBV7-2	TRBJ2-7	few	TGTGCCAGCAGCTTAGCGGCCTATAAGGGCGAGCAGTACTTC	CASSLAAYKGEQYF
NA	TRBV6-1	TRBJ2-1	NA	TGTGCCAGCAGCCGCGAAGCGGGCTTAACCTACAATGAGCAGTTCTTC	CASSREAGLTYNEQFF
TRBD1	TRBV12-3/TRBV12-4	TRBJ1-3	many	TGTGCCAGCAGTAGACAGGGTATAGGTTCGGGAAACACCATATATTTT	CASSRQGIGSGNTIYF
TRBD1	TRBV5-4	TRBJ2-3	NA	TGTGCCAGCATCGATTCGACAGGGCCCACAGATACGCAGTATTTT	CASIDSTGPTDTQYF
TRBD1	TRBV6-5	TRBJ2-6	NA	TGTGCCAGCAGGCCCGACAGGGGAAGTGGGGCCAACGTCCTGACTTTC	CASRPDRGSGANVLTF
NA	TRBV19	TRBJ1-2	NA	TGTGCCAGTACCCCCGGGTTAGCCTATGGCTACACCTTC	CASTPGLAYGYTF
NA	TRBV28	TRBJ2-7	NA	TGTGCCAGCAACCCCGCCTGGACATCGGGTGAGCAGTACTTC	CASNPAWTSGEQYF
NA	TRBV6-1	TRBJ1-2	many	TGTGCCAGCAGCACTGGCTATGGCTACACCTTC	CASSTGYGYTF
TRBD1	TRBV28	TRBJ2-5	few	TGTGCCAGCAGCCGCCGGACGACAGGGTGGTCCCAAGAGACCCAGTACTTC	CASSRRTTGWSQETQYF